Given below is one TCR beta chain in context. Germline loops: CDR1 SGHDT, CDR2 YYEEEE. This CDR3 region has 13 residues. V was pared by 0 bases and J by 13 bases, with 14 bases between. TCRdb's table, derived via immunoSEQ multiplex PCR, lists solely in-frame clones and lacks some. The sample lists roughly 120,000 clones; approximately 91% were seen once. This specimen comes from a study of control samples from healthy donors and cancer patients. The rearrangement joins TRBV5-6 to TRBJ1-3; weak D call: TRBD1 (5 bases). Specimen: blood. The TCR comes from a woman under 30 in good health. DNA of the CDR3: TGTGCCAGCAGCTTGGACCCGGGACCGCTGATATATTTT. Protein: CASSLDPGPLIYF.